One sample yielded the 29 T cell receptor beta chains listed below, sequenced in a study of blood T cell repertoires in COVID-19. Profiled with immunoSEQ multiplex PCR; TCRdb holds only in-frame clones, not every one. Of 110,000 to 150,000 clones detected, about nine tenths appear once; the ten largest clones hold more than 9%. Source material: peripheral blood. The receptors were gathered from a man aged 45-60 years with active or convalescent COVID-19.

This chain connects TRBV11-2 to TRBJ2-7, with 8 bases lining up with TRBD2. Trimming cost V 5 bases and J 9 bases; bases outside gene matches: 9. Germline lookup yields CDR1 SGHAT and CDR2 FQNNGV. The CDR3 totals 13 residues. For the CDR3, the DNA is TGTGCCAGCAGCCGTTCAGGGACTAGAGGGCAGTACTTC. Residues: CASSRSGTRGQYF.

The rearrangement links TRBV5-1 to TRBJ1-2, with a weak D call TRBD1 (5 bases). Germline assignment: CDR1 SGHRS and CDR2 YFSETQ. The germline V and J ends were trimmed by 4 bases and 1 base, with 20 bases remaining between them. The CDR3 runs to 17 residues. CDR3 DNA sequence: TGCGCCAGCAGCCCGGGGACTTTAATGGGTTTTAACTATGGCTACACCTTC. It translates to CASSPGTLMGFNYGYTF.

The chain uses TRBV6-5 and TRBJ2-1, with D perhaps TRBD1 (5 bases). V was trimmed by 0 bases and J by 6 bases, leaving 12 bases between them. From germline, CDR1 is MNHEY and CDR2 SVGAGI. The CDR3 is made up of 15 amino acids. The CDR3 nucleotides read TGTGCCAGCAGTTACTCGACGATAAGGGGCAATGAGCAGTTCTTC. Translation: CASSYSTIRGNEQFF.

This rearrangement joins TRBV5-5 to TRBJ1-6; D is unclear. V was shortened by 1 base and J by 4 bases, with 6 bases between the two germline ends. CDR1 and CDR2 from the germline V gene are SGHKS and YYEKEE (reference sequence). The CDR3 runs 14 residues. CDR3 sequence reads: CASSLTEYNSPLHF. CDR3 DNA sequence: TGTGCCAGCAGCTTGACAGAGTATAATTCACCCCTCCACTTT. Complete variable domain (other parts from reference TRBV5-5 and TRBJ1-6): DAGVTQSPTHLIKTRGQQVTLRCSPISGHKSVSWYQQVLGQGPQFIFQYYEKEERGRGNFPDRFSARQFPNYSSELNVNALLLGDSALYLCASSLTEYNSPLHFGNGTRLTVT.

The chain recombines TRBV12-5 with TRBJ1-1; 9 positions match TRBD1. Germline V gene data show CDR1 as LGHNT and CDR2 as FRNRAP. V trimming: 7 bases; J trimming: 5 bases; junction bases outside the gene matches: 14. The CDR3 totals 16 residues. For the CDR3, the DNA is TGTGCTAGTGCCCCGGGACAGGGCTCCGAATTTACTGAAGCTTTCTTT. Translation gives CASAPGQGSEFTEAFF.

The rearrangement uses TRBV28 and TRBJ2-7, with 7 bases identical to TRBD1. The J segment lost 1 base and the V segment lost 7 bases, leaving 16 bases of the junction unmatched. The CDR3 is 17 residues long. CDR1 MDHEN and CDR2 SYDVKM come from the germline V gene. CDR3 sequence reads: CASNSAATGTASYEQYF. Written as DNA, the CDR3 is TGTGCCAGCAATTCAGCAGCAACCGGGACAGCATCCTACGAGCAGTACTTC.

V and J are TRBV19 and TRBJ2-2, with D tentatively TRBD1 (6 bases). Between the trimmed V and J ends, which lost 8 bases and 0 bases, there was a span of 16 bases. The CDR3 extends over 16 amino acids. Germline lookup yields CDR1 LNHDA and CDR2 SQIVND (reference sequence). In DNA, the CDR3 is TGTGCCAGTGAGAGTCGTGGGGGCGCGAACACCGGGGAGCTGTTTTTT. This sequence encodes CASESRGGANTGELFF.

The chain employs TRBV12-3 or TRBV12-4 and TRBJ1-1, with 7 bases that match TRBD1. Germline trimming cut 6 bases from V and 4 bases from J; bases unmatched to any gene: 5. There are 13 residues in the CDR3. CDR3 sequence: CASSGDSPTEAFF. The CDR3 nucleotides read TGTGCCAGCAGCGGGGACAGCCCCACTGAAGCTTTCTTT.

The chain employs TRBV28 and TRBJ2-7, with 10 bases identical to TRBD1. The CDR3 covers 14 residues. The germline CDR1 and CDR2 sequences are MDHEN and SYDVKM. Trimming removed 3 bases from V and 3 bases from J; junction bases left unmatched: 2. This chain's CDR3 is CASSFRDRGYEQYF. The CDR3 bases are TGTGCCAGCAGTTTTCGGGACAGGGGCTACGAGCAGTACTTC.

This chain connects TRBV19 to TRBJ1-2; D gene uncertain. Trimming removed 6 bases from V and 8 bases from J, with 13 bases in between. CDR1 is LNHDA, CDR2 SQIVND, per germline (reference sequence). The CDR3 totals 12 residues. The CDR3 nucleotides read TGTGCCAGTAGAGCGGGGATTCGGGGCTACACCTTC. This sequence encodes CASRAGIRGYTF.

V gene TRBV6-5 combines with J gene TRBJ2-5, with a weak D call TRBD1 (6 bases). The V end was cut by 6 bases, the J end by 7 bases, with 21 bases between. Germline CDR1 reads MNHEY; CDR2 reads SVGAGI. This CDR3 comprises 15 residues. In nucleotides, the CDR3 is TGTGCCAGCAGGCGACCCGGGACATCCGGTGGGACCCAGTACTTC. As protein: CASRRPGTSGGTQYF.

This chain's CDR3 is CASSDRTRGHEQFF. Written as DNA, the CDR3 is TGTGCCAGCAGTGATCGGACTAGAGGCCATGAGCAGTTCTTC. The chain is built from TRBV6-1 and TRBJ2-1; 7 positions match TRBD2. V lost 3 bases to trimming and J lost 8 bases; unmatched junction nucleotides: 7. The CDR3 is 14 residues long. Germline V gives CDR1 MNHNS, CDR2 SASEGT.

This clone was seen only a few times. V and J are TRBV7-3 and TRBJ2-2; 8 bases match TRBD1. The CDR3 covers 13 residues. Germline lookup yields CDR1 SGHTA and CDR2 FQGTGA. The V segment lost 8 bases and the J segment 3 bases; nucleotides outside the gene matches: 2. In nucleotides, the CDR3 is TGTGCCAGCCGACAGGGGCACACCGGGGAGCTGTTTTTT. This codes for CASRQGHTGELFF.

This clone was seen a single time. CDR3 sequence (DNA): TGTGCCAGCAGCTTAGAGCAGGGTAAATTACAAGAGACCCAGTACTTC. It translates to CASSLEQGKLQETQYF. This sequence joins TRBV7-6 and TRBJ2-5; TRBD1 is a possible D gene (5 bases). CDR1 is SGHVS and CDR2 is FNYEAQ in the germline V gene. V gave up 1 base and J gave up 2 bases, with 14 bases separating them. This CDR3 has 16 amino acids.

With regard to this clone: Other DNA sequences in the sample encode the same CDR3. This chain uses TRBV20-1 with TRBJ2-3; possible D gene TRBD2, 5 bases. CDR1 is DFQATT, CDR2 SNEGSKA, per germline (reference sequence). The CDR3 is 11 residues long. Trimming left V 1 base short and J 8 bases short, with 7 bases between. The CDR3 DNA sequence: TGCAGTGCTAGAGCCGCGGGTACGCAGTATTTT. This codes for CSARAAGTQYF.

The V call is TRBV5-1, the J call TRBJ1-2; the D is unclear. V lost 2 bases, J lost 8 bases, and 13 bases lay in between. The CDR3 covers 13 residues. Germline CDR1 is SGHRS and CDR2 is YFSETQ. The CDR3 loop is CASSFEGAGGYTF. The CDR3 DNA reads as TGCGCCAGCAGCTTCGAGGGCGCTGGCGGCTACACCTTC.

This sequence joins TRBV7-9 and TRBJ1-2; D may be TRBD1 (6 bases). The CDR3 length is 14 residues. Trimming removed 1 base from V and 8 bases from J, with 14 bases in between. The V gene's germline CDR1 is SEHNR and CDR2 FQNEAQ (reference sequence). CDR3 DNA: TGTGCCAGCAGCTTAGGACAGGCCTCACGCGGCTACACCTTC. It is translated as CASSLGQASRGYTF. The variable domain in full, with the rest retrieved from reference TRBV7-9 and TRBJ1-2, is DTGVSQNPRHKITKRGQNVTFRCDPISEHNRLYWYRQTLGQGPEFLTYFQNEAQLEKSRLLSDRFSAERPKGSFSTLEIQRTEQGDSAMYLCASSLGQASRGYTFGSGTRLTVV.

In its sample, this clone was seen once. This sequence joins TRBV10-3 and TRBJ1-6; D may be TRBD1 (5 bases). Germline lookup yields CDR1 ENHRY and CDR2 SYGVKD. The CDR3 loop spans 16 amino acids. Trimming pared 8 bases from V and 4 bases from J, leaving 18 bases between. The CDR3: CAIRNGTPDYNSPLHF. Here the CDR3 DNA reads TGTGCCATCCGTAACGGGACTCCCGATTATAATTCACCCCTCCACTTT.

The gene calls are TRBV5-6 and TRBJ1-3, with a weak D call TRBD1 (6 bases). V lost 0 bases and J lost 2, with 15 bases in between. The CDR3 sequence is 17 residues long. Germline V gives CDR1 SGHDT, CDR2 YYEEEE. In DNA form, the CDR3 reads TGTGCCAGCAGCTTGGGCTTAACAGGGACAACTGGAAACACCATATATTTT. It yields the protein CASSLGLTGTTGNTIYF.

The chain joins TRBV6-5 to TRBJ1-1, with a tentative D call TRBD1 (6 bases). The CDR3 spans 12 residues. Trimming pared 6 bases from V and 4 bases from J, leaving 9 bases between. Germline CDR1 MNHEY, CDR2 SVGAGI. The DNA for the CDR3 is TGTGCCAGCAGCCAGGGGCGCACTGAAGCTTTCTTT. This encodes CASSQGRTEAFF.

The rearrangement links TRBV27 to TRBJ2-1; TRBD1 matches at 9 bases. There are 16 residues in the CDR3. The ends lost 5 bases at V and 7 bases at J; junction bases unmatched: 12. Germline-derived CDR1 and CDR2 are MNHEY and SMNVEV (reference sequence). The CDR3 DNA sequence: TGTGCCAGCAGTATCCGTGGACAGGGGAGTGGGAATGAGCAGTTCTTC. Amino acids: CASSIRGQGSGNEQFF.

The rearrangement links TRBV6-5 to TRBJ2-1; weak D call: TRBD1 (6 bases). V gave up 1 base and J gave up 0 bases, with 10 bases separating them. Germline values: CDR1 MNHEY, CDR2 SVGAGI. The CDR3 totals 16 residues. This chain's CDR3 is CASSYFPDSSYNEQFF. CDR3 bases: TGTGCCAGCAGTTACTTCCCGGACAGCTCCTACAATGAGCAGTTCTTC.

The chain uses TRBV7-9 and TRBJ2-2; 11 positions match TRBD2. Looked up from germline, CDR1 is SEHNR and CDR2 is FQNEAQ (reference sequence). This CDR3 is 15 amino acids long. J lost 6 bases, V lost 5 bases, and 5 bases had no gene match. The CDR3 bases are TGTGCCAGCAGCAATAGCGGGAGGGCGCCCGGGGAGCTGTTTTTT. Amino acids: CASSNSGRAPGELFF. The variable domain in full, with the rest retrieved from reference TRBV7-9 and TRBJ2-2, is DTGVSQNPRHKITKRGQNVTFRCDPISEHNRLYWYRQTLGQGPEFLTYFQNEAQLEKSRLLSDRFSAERPKGSFSTLEIQRTEQGDSAMYLCASSNSGRAPGELFFGEGSRLTVL.

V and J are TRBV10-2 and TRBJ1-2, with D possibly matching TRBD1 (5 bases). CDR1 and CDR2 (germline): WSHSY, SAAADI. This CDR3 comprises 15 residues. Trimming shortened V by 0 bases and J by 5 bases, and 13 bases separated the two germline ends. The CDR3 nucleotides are TGCGCCAGCAGTGAGTCTGCGACGGGACTTTATGGCTACACCTTC. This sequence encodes CASSESATGLYGYTF.

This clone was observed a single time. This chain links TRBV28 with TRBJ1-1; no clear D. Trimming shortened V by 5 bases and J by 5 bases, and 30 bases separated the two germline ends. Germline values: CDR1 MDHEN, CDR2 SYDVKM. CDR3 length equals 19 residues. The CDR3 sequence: CASSGSGGFGWGGKTEAFF. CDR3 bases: TGTGCCAGCAGTGGATCTGGTGGTTTCGGGTGGGGAGGGAAAACTGAAGCTTTCTTT.

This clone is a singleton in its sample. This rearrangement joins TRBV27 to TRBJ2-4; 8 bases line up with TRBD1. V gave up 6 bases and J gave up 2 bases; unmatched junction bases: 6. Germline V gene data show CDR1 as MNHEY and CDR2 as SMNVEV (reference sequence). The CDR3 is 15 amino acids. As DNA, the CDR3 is TGTGCCAGCAGCCACAGGGGGGAGACCAAAAACATTCAGTACTTC. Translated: CASSHRGETKNIQYF.

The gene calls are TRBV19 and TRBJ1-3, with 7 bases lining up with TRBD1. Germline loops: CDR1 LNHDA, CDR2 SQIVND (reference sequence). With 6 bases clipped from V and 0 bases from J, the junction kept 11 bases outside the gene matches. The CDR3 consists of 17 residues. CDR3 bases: TGTGCCAGTAGAGGGGTTCACGGGACAGTCTCTGGAAACACCATATATTTT. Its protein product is CASRGVHGTVSGNTIYF. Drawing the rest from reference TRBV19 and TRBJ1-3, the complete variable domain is DGGITQSPKYLFRKEGQNVTLSCEQNLNHDAMYWYRQDPGQGLRLIYYSQIVNDFQKGDIAEGYSVSREKKESFPLTVTSAQKNPTAFYLCASRGVHGTVSGNTIYFGEGSWLTVV.

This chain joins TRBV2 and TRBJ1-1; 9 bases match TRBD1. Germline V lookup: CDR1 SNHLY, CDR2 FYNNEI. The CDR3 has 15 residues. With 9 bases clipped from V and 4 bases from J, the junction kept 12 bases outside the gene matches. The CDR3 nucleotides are TGTGCCAGGGGAACAGGGGGCAGTAGGAGCACTGAAGCTTTCTTT. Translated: CARGTGGSRSTEAFF.

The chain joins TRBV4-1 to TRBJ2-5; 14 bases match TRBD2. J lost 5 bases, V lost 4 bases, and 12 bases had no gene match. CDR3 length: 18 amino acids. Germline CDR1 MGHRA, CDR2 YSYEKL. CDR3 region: CASSRQHRLAGGRETQYF. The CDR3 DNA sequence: TGCGCCAGCAGCCGCCAACATCGACTAGCGGGAGGGAGGGAGACCCAGTACTTC.